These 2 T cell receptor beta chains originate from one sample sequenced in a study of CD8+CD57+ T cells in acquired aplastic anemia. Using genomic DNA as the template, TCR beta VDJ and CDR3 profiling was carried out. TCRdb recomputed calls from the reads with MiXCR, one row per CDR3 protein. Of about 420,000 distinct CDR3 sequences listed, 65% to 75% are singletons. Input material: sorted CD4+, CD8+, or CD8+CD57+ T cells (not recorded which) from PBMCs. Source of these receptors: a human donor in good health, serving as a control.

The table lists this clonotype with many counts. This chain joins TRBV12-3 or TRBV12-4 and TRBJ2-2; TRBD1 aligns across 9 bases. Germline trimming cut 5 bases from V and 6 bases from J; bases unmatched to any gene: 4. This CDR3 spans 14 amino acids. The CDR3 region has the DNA TGTGCCAGCAGTCGGGACAGGGTGGCCGGGGAGCTGTTTTTT. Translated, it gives CASSRDRVAGELFF.

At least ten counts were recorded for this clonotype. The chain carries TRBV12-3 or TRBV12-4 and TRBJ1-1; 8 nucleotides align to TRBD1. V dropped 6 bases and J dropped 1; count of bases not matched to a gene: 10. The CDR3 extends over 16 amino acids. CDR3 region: CASSYPDRAGNTEAFF. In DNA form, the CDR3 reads TGTGCCAGCAGCTACCCGGACAGGGCGGGGAACACTGAAGCTTTCTTT.